This T cell receptor beta chain was sequenced in a study of PD-1 blockade in classical Hodgkin lymphoma. After autologous stem cell transplantation all patients relapsed, and prior brentuximab vedotin exposure differed between cohorts. Only in-frame clones appear in the TCRdb table, and some are missing; sequencing was by immunoSEQ multiplex PCR. The data contain 20,000 to 25,000 clones, around four fifths of them seen just once; the ten biggest clones take up 40% to 50%. V lost 3 bases to trimming and J lost 1 base; unmatched junction nucleotides: 7. This CDR3 comprises 17 residues. Looked up from germline, CDR1 is MNHEY and CDR2 is SMNVEV (reference sequence). General study results and limits: In CD4+ cells, TCR diversity went up significantly by C4D1, but in CD8+ cells it did not. Patients were excluded if nivolumab began under 1 year after ASCT (the autologous transplant).

With regard to this clone: Its target is unknown.

The TCR was taken from a human donor with classical Hodgkin lymphoma. Source: peripheral blood mononuclear cells (PBMCs), taken before the second cycle of nivolumab. The rearrangement uses TRBV27 and TRBJ2-1, with 9 bases matching TRBD2. CDR3 DNA: TGTGCCAGCAGTTTTTGGACTAGCGCTGGGTCCTACAATGAGCAGTTCTTC. Its protein product is CASSFWTSAGSYNEQFF.